The 3 T cell receptor beta chains below all came from one sample that was sequenced in a study of cytomegalovirus exposure and HLA in healthy donors. PCR primers comprised 60 Vbeta and 13 Jbeta primers. TCRdb keeps only in-frame clones here, not all; method: immunoSEQ multiplex PCR. There are 150,000 to 200,000 clones in the sample; roughly 80% occur only once, and 2% to 2.5% lies in the top ten. Sequenced input: PBMCs. The receptors shown here come from a man aged 55 to 70 in good health and CMV-seronegative.

Concerning this clone: At one boundary the junction diverges from the germline segment, which might be a read error. This chain uses TRBV25-1 with TRBJ1-2; D call uncertain. Germline lookup yields CDR1 MGHDK and CDR2 SYGVNS. The CDR3 has 11 residues. In DNA, the CDR3 is TGTGCCAGCAGTGAATTGAGGAGCTACCCCTTC. Amino acids: CASSELRSYPF.

This rearrangement joins TRBV6-6 to TRBJ2-7; tentatively, D is TRBD1 (6 bases). This CDR3 has 16 amino acids. Germline assignment: CDR1 MNHNY and CDR2 SVGAGI (reference sequence). Between the trimmed V and J ends, which lost 8 bases and 5 bases, there was a span of 25 bases. The CDR3 here is CASHASPRGGSDEQYF. Here the CDR3 DNA reads TGTGCCAGCCACGCTTCGCCCCGTGGGGGCAGCGACGAGCAGTACTTC.

Regarding this clone: At the DNA level, this CDR3 is encoded by other sequences in the same sample as well. The chain links TRBV5-1 to TRBJ2-3, with a tentative D call TRBD2 (6 bases). The germline V gene encodes CDR1 SGHRS and CDR2 YFSETQ. V was cut by 3 bases and J by 0 bases, with 8 bases left in between. This CDR3 is 14 amino acids long. The CDR3 DNA is TGCGCCAGCAGCTCAGGACTAAGCACAGATACGCAGTATTTT. It codes for CASSSGLSTDTQYF.